This T cell receptor (beta chain) was obtained from a study of blood T cell repertoires in COVID-19. Study-wide context: From the United States, Italy and Spain came samples of acute and convalescent COVID-19. Sources were T cells, B-cell-depleted T cells, or PBMCs; the material itself was cDNA or gDNA.

Per the original data handling: Scientists estimated how many nucleated cells there were by amplifying reference gene primers. Profiled with immunoSEQ multiplex PCR; TCRdb holds only in-frame clones, not every one. V and J calls and clone size are copied from that table; D and trimming were computed from the DNA. Of roughly 100,000 clones detected, roughly 87% appear once; the ten largest clones hold approximately 2%. Germline lookup yields CDR1 SGHDT and CDR2 YYEEEE. V shed 1 base, J shed 14 bases, and the junction held 13 bases outside the gene matches. The CDR3 has 15 residues. Sequencing was carried out using peripheral blood. The clonotype originates from a man between 45 and 60 years old with active COVID-19. This chain joins TRBV5-6 and TRBJ1-2, with TRBD1 matching 11 bases. CDR3: CASSLRGQGALKGTF. The CDR3 DNA sequence: TGTGCCAGCAGCTTGAGAGGACAGGGGGCTTTGAAGGGAACCTTC.